This T cell receptor (beta chain) came from a study of blood T cell repertoires in COVID-19. The repertoire was sequenced with immunoSEQ multiplex PCR; TCRdb's copy has only in-frame clones and lacks some. The data hold roughly 100,000 clones, with approximately 92% observed a single time. CDR1 is SGHRS and CDR2 is YFSETQ in the germline V gene. The CDR3 sequence is 15 residues long. V shed 4 bases and J 8 bases; nucleotides not matched to a gene: 14. The chain carries TRBV5-1 and TRBJ1-2; 7 bases are shared with TRBD1. Source material: peripheral blood. The source is a woman aged 45-60 years with COVID-19, enrolled during active disease. Here the CDR3 reads CASSPRTGGPVGYTF. The CDR3 DNA reads TGCGCCAGCAGCCCCCGGACAGGCGGCCCGGTGGGCTACACCTTC.